What follows is one T cell receptor (beta chain) and its context. This clonotype occurred a few times. Its antigen remains unidentified. No much larger clone is present one base from it, and per-base qualities are unavailable. The data are from a study of T cell repertoires in cytomegalovirus infection (dated by TCRdb to about 2019). Broadly, across the study: The peptide stimulations were aimed at well-studied HLA-B-restricted epitopes as well as recently identified HLA-C-restricted CMV epitopes, whose presentation resists viral immunomodulation. The HLA type of each donor mattered for the analysis, because public TCR beta signatures pointed to carriage of CMV infection along with the matching HLA type. Study-level results and caveats: Carriers of CMV infection plus the relevant HLA type were discriminated by the cumulative frequency of public TCR beta family members in the study cohort and in an independent approximately 360-donor cohort. In the ex vivo response, HLA-C-restricted CMV-specific TCR beta clonotypes were dominant, and in two of eight donors the single most frequent clonotype came from this HLA-C-restricted group.

The run used an Illumina HiSeq 1500. The raw public reads went through TCRdb reprocessing: fastp at Q25, MiXCR clone calling, in-frame beta chains kept. A single entry per CDR3 protein holds the most common genes and DNA from its merged rows. The table for this sample lists roughly 200,000 distinct CDR3 sequences; 35% to 45% of them were counted only once. The ten biggest clones cover roughly three fifths of the sample. Reading the label with the study, this specimen's treatment or condition is: in vitro stimulation with specific CMV peptide epitopes to enrich CMV-specific T cells. Spanning cysteine to phenylalanine, the CDR3 consists of 14 amino acids. Only CDR3 DNA is held: 42 bases, read in frame from base 1. The germline V gene provides CDR1 SGHTA and CDR2 FQGTGA. The V and J ends are trimmed by 5 bases and 2 bases, leaving 11 bases between them.

Sequencing was performed on CD8+ T cells from cultured PBMCs, taken from culture after CMV antigen stimulation. The TCR was taken from a human donor in good health (CMV status not recorded). Some clones in this sample may be carry-over from other donors' samples. The chain uses TRBV7-3 and TRBJ2-3, and the D gene may be TRBD2, 5 bases matching. The bases are TGTGCCAGCAGCCCGGACTCCTACACAGATACGCAGTATTTT. Protein translation: CASSPDSYTDTQYF.